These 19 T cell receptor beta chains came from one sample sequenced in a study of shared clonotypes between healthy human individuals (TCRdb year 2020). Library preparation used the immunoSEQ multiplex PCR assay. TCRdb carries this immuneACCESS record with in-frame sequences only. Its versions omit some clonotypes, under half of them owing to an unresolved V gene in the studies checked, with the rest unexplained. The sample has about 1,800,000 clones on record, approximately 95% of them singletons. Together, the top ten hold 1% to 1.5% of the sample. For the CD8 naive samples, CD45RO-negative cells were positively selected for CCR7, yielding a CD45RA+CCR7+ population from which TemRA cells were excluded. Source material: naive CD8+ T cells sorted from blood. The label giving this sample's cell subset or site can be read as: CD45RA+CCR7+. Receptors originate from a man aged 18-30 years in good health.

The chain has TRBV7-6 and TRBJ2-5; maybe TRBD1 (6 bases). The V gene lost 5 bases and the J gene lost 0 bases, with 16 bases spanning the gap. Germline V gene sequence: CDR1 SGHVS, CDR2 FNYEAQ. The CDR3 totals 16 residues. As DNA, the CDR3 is TGTGCCAGCAGCCAAGGGAAACAGGGATACCAAGAGACCCAGTACTTC. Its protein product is CASSQGKQGYQETQYF.

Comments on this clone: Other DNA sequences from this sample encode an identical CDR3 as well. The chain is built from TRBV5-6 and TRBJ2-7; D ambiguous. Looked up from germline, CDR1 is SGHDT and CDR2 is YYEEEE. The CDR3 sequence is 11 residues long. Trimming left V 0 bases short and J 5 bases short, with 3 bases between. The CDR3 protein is CASSLGNEQYF. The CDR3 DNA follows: TGTGCCAGCAGCTTGGGAAACGAGCAGTACTTC. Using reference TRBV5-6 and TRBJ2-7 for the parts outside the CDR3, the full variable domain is DAGVTQSPTHLIKTRGQQVTLRCSPKSGHDTVSWYQQALGQGPQFIFQYYEEEERQRGNFPDRFSGHQFPNYSSELNVNALLLGDSALYLCASSLGNEQYFGPGTRLTVT.

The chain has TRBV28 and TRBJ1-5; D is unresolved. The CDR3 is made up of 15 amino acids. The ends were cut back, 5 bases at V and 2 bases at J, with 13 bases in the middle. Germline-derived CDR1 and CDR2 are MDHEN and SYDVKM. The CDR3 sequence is CASSESGGGNQPQHF. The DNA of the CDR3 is TGTGCCAGCAGTGAGTCGGGAGGTGGCAATCAGCCCCAGCATTTT. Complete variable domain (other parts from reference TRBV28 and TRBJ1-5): DVKVTQSSRYLVKRTGEKVFLECVQDMDHENMFWYRQDPGLGLRLIYFSYDVKMKEKGDIPEGYSVSREKKERFSLILESASTNQTSMYLCASSESGGGNQPQHFGDGTRLSIL.

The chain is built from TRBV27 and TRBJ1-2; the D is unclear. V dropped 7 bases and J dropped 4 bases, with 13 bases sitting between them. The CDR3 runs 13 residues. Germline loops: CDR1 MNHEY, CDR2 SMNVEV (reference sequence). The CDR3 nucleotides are TGTGCCAGCACCCACGGAGCCTCCTATGGCTACACCTTC. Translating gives CASTHGASYGYTF.

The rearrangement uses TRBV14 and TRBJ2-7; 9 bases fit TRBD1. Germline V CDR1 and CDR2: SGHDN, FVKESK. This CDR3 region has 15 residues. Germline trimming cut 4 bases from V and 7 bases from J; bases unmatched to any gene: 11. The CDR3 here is CASSRGTGHLLEQYF. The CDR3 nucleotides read TGTGCCAGCAGCCGAGGGACAGGGCATCTGTTAGAGCAGTACTTC.

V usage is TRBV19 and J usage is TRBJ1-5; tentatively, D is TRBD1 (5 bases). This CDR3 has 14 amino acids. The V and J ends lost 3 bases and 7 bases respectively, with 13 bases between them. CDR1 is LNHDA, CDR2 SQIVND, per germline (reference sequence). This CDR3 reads CASSIWTSEQPQHF. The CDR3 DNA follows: TGTGCCAGTAGTATTTGGACATCGGAACAGCCCCAGCATTTT.

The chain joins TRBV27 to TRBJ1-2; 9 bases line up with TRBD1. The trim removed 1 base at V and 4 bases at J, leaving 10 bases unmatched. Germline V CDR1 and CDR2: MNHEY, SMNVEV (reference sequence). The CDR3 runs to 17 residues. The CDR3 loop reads CASSLWIPGQGVYGYTF. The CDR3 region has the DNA TGTGCCAGCAGTTTATGGATTCCGGGACAGGGTGTCTATGGCTACACCTTC.

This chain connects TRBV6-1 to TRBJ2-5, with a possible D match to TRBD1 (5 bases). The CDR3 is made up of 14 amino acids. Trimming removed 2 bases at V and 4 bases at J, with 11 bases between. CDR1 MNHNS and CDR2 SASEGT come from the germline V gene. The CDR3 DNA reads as TGTGCCAGCAGTGAACGGGTCAGGGTAGAGACCCAGTACTTC. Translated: CASSERVRVETQYF.

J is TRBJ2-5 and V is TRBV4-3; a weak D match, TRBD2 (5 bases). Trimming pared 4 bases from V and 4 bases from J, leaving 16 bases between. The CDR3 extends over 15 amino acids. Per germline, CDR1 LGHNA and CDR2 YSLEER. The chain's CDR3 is CASSPLQRAGETQYF. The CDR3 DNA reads TGCGCCAGCAGCCCCCTCCAGAGGGCCGGAGAGACCCAGTACTTC.

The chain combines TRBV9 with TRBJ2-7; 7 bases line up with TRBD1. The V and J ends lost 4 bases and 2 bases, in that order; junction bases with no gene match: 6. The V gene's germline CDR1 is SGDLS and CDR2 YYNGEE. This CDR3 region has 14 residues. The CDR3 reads CASSPGGLAYEQYF. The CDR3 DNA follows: TGTGCCAGCAGCCCAGGGGGTTTGGCCTACGAGCAGTACTTC.

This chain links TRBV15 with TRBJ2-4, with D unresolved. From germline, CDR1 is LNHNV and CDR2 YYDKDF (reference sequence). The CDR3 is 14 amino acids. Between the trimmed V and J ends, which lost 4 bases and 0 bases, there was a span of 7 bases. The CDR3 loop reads CATSIGVAKNIQYF. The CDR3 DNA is TGTGCCACCAGCATTGGAGTAGCCAAAAACATTCAGTACTTC.

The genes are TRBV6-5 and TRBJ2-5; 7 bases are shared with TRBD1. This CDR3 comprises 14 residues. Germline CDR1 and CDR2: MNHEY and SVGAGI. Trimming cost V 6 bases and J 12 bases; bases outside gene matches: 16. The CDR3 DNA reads TGTGCCAGCAGCCCTATCGTACAGGGGAATATTGAGTACTTC. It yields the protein CASSPIVQGNIEYF.

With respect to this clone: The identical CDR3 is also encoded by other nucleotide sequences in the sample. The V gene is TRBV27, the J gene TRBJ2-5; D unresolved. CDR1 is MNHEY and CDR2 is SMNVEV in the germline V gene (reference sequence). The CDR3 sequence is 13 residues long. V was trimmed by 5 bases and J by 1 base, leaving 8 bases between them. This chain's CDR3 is CASSPGGQETQYF. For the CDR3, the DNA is TGTGCCAGCAGTCCCGGCGGCCAAGAGACCCAGTACTTC.

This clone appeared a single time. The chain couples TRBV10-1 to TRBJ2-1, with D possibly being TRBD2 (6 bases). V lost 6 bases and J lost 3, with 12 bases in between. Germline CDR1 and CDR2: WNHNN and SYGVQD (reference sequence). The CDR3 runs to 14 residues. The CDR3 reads CASSGSPFYNEQFF. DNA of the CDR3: TGCGCCAGCAGCGGGAGTCCCTTCTACAATGAGCAGTTCTTC.

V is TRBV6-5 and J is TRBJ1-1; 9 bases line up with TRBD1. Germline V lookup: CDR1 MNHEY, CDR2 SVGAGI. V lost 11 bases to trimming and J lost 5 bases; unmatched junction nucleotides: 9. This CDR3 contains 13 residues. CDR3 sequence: CAASQGAGTEAFF. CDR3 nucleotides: TGTGCCGCCTCACAGGGGGCAGGGACTGAAGCTTTCTTT.

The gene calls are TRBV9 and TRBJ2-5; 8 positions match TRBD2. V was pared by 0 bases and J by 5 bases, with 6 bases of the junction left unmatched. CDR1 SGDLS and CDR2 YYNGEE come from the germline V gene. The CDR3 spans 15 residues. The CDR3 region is CASSVDGRAVETQYF. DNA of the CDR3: TGTGCCAGCAGCGTAGACGGGAGGGCCGTGGAGACCCAGTACTTC.

CDR3 sequence: CAIRPGLGLDTQYF. CDR3 coding DNA: TGTGCCATCAGGCCGGGACTTGGATTGGATACGCAGTATTTT. The chain employs TRBV10-3 and TRBJ2-3; D possibly corresponds to TRBD2 (6 bases). CDR1 is ENHRY and CDR2 is SYGVKD in the germline V gene. V lost 6 bases to trimming and J lost 6 bases, with 16 bases between them. The CDR3 consists of 14 residues.

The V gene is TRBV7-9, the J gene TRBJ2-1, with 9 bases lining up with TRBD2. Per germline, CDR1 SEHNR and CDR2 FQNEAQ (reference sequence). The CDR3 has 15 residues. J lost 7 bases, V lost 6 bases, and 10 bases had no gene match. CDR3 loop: CASREKSGRNNEQFF. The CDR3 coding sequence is TGTGCCAGCAGGGAAAAGAGCGGGAGGAATAATGAGCAGTTCTTC.

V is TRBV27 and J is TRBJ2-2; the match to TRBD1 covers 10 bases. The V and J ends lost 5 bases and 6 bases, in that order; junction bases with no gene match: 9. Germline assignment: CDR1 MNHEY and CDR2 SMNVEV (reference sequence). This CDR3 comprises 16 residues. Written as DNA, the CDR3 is TGTGCCAGCAGTAATCTACTCGACAGGGGGCCCGGGGAGCTGTTTTTT. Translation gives CASSNLLDRGPGELFF.